The TCR beta chain under discussion was sequenced for a study of cytomegalovirus exposure and HLA in healthy donors (dated by TCRdb to about 2017). Looking at the study overall: According to an earlier analysis of 550 to 700 of the donors, about 190 million T cells yielded 117 million unique TCR beta sequences and 276 Gb of sequence data. Every discovery cohort repertoire had been produced on one sequencing platform. A separate validation cohort of approximately 130 different subjects was used in addition to the approximately 700-subject first cohort. To study patterns of TCR occurrence, a later analysis re-analyzed previously published TCR beta repertoires from 550 to 800 donors and added high-resolution HLA genotyping. The study profiled the T cell repertoires of more than 500 subjects by immunosequencing and related them to cytomegalovirus serostatus. Alongside the repertoire data, information on donor age, sex, ethnicity and CMV serostatus was compiled. Roughly five DR-DQ haplotypes were handled as single units for association and clustering, since linkage in the cohort was strong. Of the approximately 400 genotyped donors, 80% to 90% were placed in the genetic ancestry cluster associated with self-reported Caucasian donors. A later genetic analysis used genome-wide SNP genotypes for about three fifths of the 666 donors, treating that subset as a discovery cohort. To predict cytomegalovirus infection status, the study brought together high-throughput TCR immunosequencing, statistical association of individual TCRs with disease status, and machine learning. The study aimed to test whether cataloging public T cell receptors could reveal signatures of past pathogen exposure. About 300 gigabases of sequencing data and around 80 million unique TCR sequences made up an early release that covered around 640 HLA-typed donors. An earlier analysis of roughly 600 of the donors used high-throughput TCR beta sequencing to judge whether each TCR beta V gene segment behaved as functional or pseudogenic. Class I and class II HLA loci were covered by the typing at four-digit resolution. The later analysis used no new phenotypic data to find candidate immune exposures, relying instead on TCR beta sequences and their occurrence across donors. The number of typed donors differed by locus: roughly 629-630 for A, B, C, DRB1 and DQB1; roughly 510 for DQA1; 606 for DPA1; and roughly 490 for DPB1. Among roughly 400 genotyped donors of the cohort, an average of roughly 230,000 unique TCR beta nucleotide sequences was sequenced per donor, of which roughly 17% were non-productive. What the research found in general, with its limitations: According to a later genetic analysis, donors in an Asian-associated ancestry cluster had fewer N-insertions in productive TCRs than the roughly 670-donor mean. Immune exposure information for the cohort was limited to CMV serostatus. In vitro tests confirmed that a few of the cytomegalovirus-associated TCR beta chains recognize cytomegalovirus antigens. A cluster of highly shared sequence variants was judged likely to be a technical artifact of the sequencing pipeline. A further reported finding was that TCR beta sequences accurately predicted the HLA-A and HLA-B alleles for most subjects in the first cohort. Most TCR sequences were seen in very few donors, while some public TCRs were found in many individuals. The 87-base-pair reads could not distinguish some IMGT-functional V segments, including TRBV6-2 and TRBV6-3, so those segments were excluded. Only TCR beta chains were sequenced in this cohort, and the absence of alpha or paired-chain data limited detectable features. When HLA alleles, especially DR and DQ, strongly co-occurred, TCR associations were difficult to assign to individual alleles. Roughly 17 rarely observed V segments, including chromosome 9 orphons, were excluded from the earlier analysis of almost 600 of the donors because counts were too low. The classifier was reported to diagnose cytomegalovirus status with high specificity and sensitivity in both the original cohort and the validation cohort. A later analysis found that HLA-associated TCR beta chains were more clonally expanded and had lower generation probabilities than equally common non-associated chains. Roughly uniform sequencing depth across donors was assumed in presence/absence analyses, although this assumption may not hold. Linkage disequilibrium might explain the correlated functional status among segregating V segments, but an unknown experimental factor could not be excluded. According to the authors, the approach could potentially be generalized to other disease states and immunological phenotypes. According to a later analysis, TCR association rates differed among HLA loci, with DRB1 alleles showing the most associated TCRs and HLA-C alleles showing the fewest. A later genetic analysis associated a missense DCLRE1C variant with V-gene and J-gene trimming of TCR beta chains, and an independent cohort replicated the association. A later analysis found that most CMV-associated TCR beta chains appeared HLA-restricted, with HLA associations seemingly driven largely by CMV exposure. At a false discovery rate of 0.05, a later analysis linked under 20,000 TCR beta sequences to specific HLA alleles. In a later analysis, several top co-occurrence clusters were reported to appear linked to parvovirus B19, influenza, CMV and Epstein-Barr virus. Because HLA typing was missing for some donors at each locus, association tests included only the typed subset. A total of 150 or so TCR beta chains were listed by the study as associated with cytomegalovirus. An earlier analysis of some 560 of the donors showed that most TCR beta V segments appeared in productive rearrangements either about 87% or about 30% of the time, which broadly matched IMGT annotations.

The library was built by means of the immunoSEQ multiplex PCR assay. For the multiplex PCR, a mixture combining 60 forward primers for TCR Vbeta segments and 13 reverse primers for TCR Jbeta segments was used. The CDR3 region of rearranged TCR beta genes was amplified from genomic DNA with a multiplex PCR assay. Amplified TCR beta libraries were sequenced as 87-base-pair reads on the Illumina HiSeq System. The study's processing was this. In a later analysis, about 80 million unique TCR beta chains were counted across the approximately 620 repertoires, and roughly 10 million of these chains were shared by at least two donors. Raw reads were error-corrected and collapsed into unique sequences with a nearest-neighbor algorithm that merged closely related sequences to remove PCR and sequencing errors. Alignment of CDR3 sequences to IMGT reference sequences was used to assign V, D and J gene segments. For a sequence to be retained, a match of at least six nucleotides to both a V gene segment and a J gene segment was required. Rearrangements were called productive when the CDR3 lacked stop codons and stayed in frame with V and J; all others were non-productive. Following IMGT convention, CDR3 was defined as the stretch from the second conserved V-encoded cysteine up to the conserved J-encoded phenylalanine. Sequences without an unambiguous match to a single V gene segment were excluded from the earlier analysis of 450 to 650 of the donors. In an earlier analysis of around 600 of the donors, V segments were called functional above 56.7% productive rearrangements and were called segregating when the between-donor standard deviation exceeded 5%. A statistical classification framework was built to diagnose cytomegalovirus status from the catalog of TCR beta chain sequences. V and J gene assignment, in a later analysis, came from comparing TCR nucleotide sequences with IMGT/GENE-DB human TR gene sequences. The TCRdist pipeline was used in a later analysis to assign CDR3 sequences and most-parsimonious VDJ recombination scenarios. In a later analysis, every TCR beta chain was defined by the combination of its CDR3 amino acid sequence and its V-gene family, and reads without a unique V-gene family were dropped. A later analysis removed 550 to 700 highly shared, low-generation-probability nucleotide sequences to deal with suspected cross-contamination and a sequencing artifact. For each public chain, a later analysis derived a clonal expansion index from normalized ranks of inferred template counts within each repertoire. A later analysis computed generation probabilities with a VDJ recombination model fitted to out-of-frame rearrangements, and checked the results against IGoR. A later analysis scored TCR-TCR, TCR-HLA and TCR-CMV co-occurrence with hypergeometric tests, applying a repertoire-size bias correction to TCR pairs. A later analysis estimated false discovery rates by permuting HLA or CMV assignments 20 times. A later analysis grouped co-occurring TCRs with DBSCAN, adding TCRdist sequence similarity when clustering within HLA-allele-positive subsets. For co-occurrence clustering, repertoires with fewer than 30,000 or more than 120,000 public chains were excluded, along with roughly 5 repertoires with anomalous nucleotide sharing. What TCRdb holds here is the immuneACCESS table cut down to in-frame rearrangements. Part of the clones is not present; checked against another copy, under half of the missing clones reflect an unresolved V gene, and the others are unexplained. For V, J and clone size, that table is used; D and trimming come from the DNA. The sample profile shows under 200,000 clones; roughly 85% of them were found once. Around 0.85% of the sample comes from the top ten.

The cohort comprised approximately 700 healthy bone marrow donors. All cohort members were sampled while nominally healthy, although unrecorded immune exposures were likely present. The donor tested CMV seronegative, placing the donor among the 350 or so seronegative members of the cohort. A peripheral blood sample was collected from each donor, and TCR beta sequencing was performed on peripheral blood mononuclear cells. The Qiagen DNeasy Blood Extraction Kit was used to extract genomic DNA from the blood cell samples. The germline V gene (reference sequence) yields GTSNPN for CDR1 and SVGIG for CDR2. Cut back by 4 bases and 7 bases, the V and J ends lie 11 bases apart. The CDR3 covers 13 residues, taking in both the cysteine and the phenylalanine. Just the 39-base CDR3 DNA is kept, in frame starting at base 1. As regards this clone: Its antigen remains unidentified. No much larger clone is present one base from it, and per-base qualities are unavailable.

Sequenced: PBMCs. The receptor comes from a woman aged 25-40 years in good health and CMV-seronegative. The V and J segments used are TRBV30 and TRBJ1-6; the D gene identity is not certain. The DNA sequence is TGTGCCTGGAACGCGGATTCGAATTCACCCCTCCACTTT. The resulting protein is CAWNADSNSPLHF.